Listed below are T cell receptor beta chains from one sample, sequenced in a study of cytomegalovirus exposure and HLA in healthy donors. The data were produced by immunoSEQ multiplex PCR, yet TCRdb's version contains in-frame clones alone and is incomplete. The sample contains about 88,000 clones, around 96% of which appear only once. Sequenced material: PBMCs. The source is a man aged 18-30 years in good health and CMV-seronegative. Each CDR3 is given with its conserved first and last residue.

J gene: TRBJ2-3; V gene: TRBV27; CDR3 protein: CASTHTTTEREVGYTQYF
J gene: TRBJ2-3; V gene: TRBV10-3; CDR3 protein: CAIREGGSQTDTQYF
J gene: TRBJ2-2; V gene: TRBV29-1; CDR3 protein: CSVGGQGDIGELFF
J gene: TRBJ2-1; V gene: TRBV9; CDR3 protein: CASSVVSGEPRSYNEQFF
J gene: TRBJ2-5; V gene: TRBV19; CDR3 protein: CASSVSRGETQYF
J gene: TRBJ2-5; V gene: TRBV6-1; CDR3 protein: CASSRQPETQYF
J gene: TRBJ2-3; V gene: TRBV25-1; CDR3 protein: CASSRGTDTQYF
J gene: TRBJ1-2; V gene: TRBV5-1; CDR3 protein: CASSTGQGDAGYTF
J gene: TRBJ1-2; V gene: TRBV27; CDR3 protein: CASSFVGGPIYGYTF
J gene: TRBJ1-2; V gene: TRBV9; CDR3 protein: CASSPHETGVYGYTF
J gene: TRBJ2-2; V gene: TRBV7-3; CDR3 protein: CASRGGDRGSGELFF
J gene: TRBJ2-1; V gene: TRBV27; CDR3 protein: CASSLYSSSKEQFF